This TCR beta chain originates from a study of T-cell reconstitution after alpha-beta-depleted transplantation in children. Study-level results: At day 60, the high TCRbeta diversity found in some patients originated from recipient T cells and thymic progenitors that had survived. One year after transplant, T-cell counts and diversity came mostly from newly produced T cells.

Regarding this clonotype: The antigen is unknown.

Germline V gene lookup returns CDR1 SQVTM and CDR2 ANQGSEA. The CDR3 has 11 amino acids. V was trimmed by 6 bases and J by 2 bases, leaving 7 bases between them. During its preparation, the TCRbeta library received unique molecular identifiers. Each CDR3 protein is one row after TCRdb ran MiXCR on the PCR reads. The table records under 100,000 distinct CDR3 sequences, roughly a sixth of them present only once. The sample in question was PBMCs, mostly from graft donor cells, obtained 180 days after TCRalphabeta/CD19-depleted stem cell transplant. The chain employs TRBV29-1 and TRBJ1-2; no firm D call. The TCR was taken from a male patient between 2 and 15 years old who had a stem cell transplant for acute lymphoblastic leukemia, so the T cells may come from the graft donor. CDR3 protein: CSVDWNYGYTF. Written as DNA, the CDR3 is TGCAGCGTGGACTGGAACTATGGCTACACCTTC.